This T cell receptor (beta chain) was retrieved from a study of response to subunit inactivated influenza vaccine. Study-level findings and limits: It was the authors' suggestion that each seasonal influenza vaccination recruits few new T cells.

Germline CDR1 LNHDA, CDR2 SQIVND (reference sequence). Trimming took 4 bases from V and 0 from J; bases not matched to a gene: 12. The CDR3 is 17 amino acids. This clonotype showed up just a few times. What it binds is not known. TCRdb re-analysed the RT-PCR reads in MiXCR, keeping a single row per CDR3 protein. The table has about 520,000 distinct CDR3 sequences, 25% seen once. The sequence came from a man aged 45-65 years who received an inactivated influenza vaccine. The genes are TRBV19 and TRBJ2-7; 7 bases map to TRBD1. This specimen consisted of CD4+ T cells sorted from PBMCs, obtained 5 days after vaccination. The CDR3 coding sequence is TGTGCCAGTAGTAGGTTTTACGGGACAGAAGGCTCCTACGAGCAGTACTTC. Translated, it gives CASSRFYGTEGSYEQYF.